The source of this T cell receptor beta chain is a study of cytomegalovirus exposure and HLA in healthy donors. As for the study in general: In an earlier analysis, approximately 120 million unique TCR beta sequences were found from approximately 190 million T cells. Within the Caucasian-associated ancestry cluster were around 80% of the roughly 380 genotyped donors. General study findings and limits: Equally common other TCR beta chains were less clonally expanded than HLA-associated ones, a later analysis found. Earlier analysis found most TCR beta V segments productive about 87% or about 30% of the time.

V lost 2 bases, J lost 4 bases, and 12 bases stayed unmatched. The CDR3 loop spans 16 amino acids. CDR1 and CDR2 from the germline V gene are GTSNPN and SVGIG (reference sequence). The PCR used 60 Vbeta and 13 Jbeta primers. The assay was immunoSEQ multiplex PCR, and TCRdb's table has in-frame clones only and misses some. The table includes 150,000 to 200,000 clones, about 70% detected once. To note about this clone: What it recognizes is unknown.

This clonotype originated in a young woman in good health and CMV-seropositive. The chain has TRBV30 and TRBJ1-2; 8 bases match TRBD1. The specimen sequenced was PBMCs. The CDR3: CAWSSWTGNISYGYTF. For the CDR3, the DNA is TGTGCCTGGAGTTCTTGGACAGGGAATATCTCCTATGGCTACACCTTC. Full variable domain (remainder filled in from reference TRBV30 and TRBJ1-2): SQTIHQWPATLVQPVGSPLSLECTVEGTSNPNLYWYRQAAGRGLQLLFYSVGIGQISSEVPQNLSASRPQDRQFILSSKKLLLSDSGFYLCAWSSWTGNISYGYTFGSGTRLTVV.